A single sample gave rise to the 20 T cell receptor beta chains below, sequenced in a study of blood T cell repertoires in COVID-19. Repertoires were generated with immunoSEQ multiplex PCR, while TCRdb's copy carries only in-frame clones and drops some. The sample has over 300,000 clones, roughly 90% seen once. The sequenced sample was peripheral blood. These receptors were obtained from a man aged 18 to 30 who had recovered from COVID-19.

This clone was detected only a few times. The chain combines TRBV5-1 with TRBJ1-1, with 8 bases lining up with TRBD1. V shed 0 bases, J shed 3 bases, and the junction held 7 bases outside the gene matches. The CDR3 runs to 16 residues. Germline loops: CDR1 SGHRS, CDR2 YFSETQ. For the CDR3, the DNA is TGCGCCAGCAGCTTGGGGCAGGGGGCTGTGGACACTGAAGCTTTCTTT. Translating gives CASSLGQGAVDTEAFF.

The J gene is TRBJ1-1, the V gene TRBV2, with D hard to call. Trimming cost V 6 bases and J 2 bases, with 10 bases left between them. Germline V gene lookup returns CDR1 SNHLY and CDR2 FYNNEI. This CDR3 is built from 13 residues. The DNA of the CDR3 is TGTGCCAGCAGCACACGGGGAAACACTGAAGCTTTCTTT. As protein: CASSTRGNTEAFF.

V usage is TRBV4-2 and J usage is TRBJ2-1, with 8 positions matching TRBD1. V shed 5 bases, J shed 6 bases, and the junction held 6 bases outside the gene matches. Germline V gene data show CDR1 as LGHNA and CDR2 as YNFKEQ. The CDR3 has 14 amino acids. CDR3 nucleotide sequence: TGTGCCAGCAGCGTATCACAGGGGGGCAATGAGCAGTTCTTC. This translates into CASSVSQGGNEQFF.

V is TRBV13 and J is TRBJ1-2, with TRBD1 as a possible D gene (5 bases). The CDR3 has 13 residues. Germline assignment: CDR1 PRHDT and CDR2 FYEKMQ (reference sequence). The germline V and J ends were trimmed by 5 bases and 7 bases, with 14 bases remaining between them. CDR3 sequence: CASSPRGIPGYTF. The CDR3 nucleotides read TGTGCCAGCAGCCCCCGGGGGATCCCTGGCTACACCTTC. The variable domain in full, with the rest retrieved from reference TRBV13 and TRBJ1-2, is AAGVIQSPRHLIKEKRETATLKCYPIPRHDTVYWYQQGPGQDPQFLISFYEKMQSDKGSIPDRFSAQQFSDYHSELNMSSLELGDSALYFCASSPRGIPGYTFGSGTRLTVV.

This chain uses TRBV4-2 with TRBJ2-7, with D maybe TRBD2 (6 bases). This CDR3 region has 14 residues. Trimming removed 4 bases from V and 4 bases from J, with 14 bases in between. Germline loops: CDR1 LGHNA, CDR2 YNFKEQ. CDR3 sequence reads: CASSRLGDEYEQYF. The CDR3 nucleotides are TGTGCCAGCAGCCGACTAGGGGATGAATACGAGCAGTACTTC.

This chain uses TRBV7-9 with TRBJ1-1; a possible D gene is TRBD1 (5 bases). Trimming removed 2 bases at V and 1 base at J, with 14 bases between. CDR1 is SEHNR, CDR2 FQNEAQ, per germline (reference sequence). The CDR3 is 16 residues long. As DNA, the CDR3 is TGTGCCAGCAGCTTAAGGGGCCCCCTGGGGAACACTGAAGCTTTCTTT. Translated: CASSLRGPLGNTEAFF.

The chain is built from TRBV7-9 and TRBJ1-2; D perhaps matches TRBD1 (5 bases). Germline values: CDR1 SEHNR, CDR2 FQNEAQ (reference sequence). Trimming stripped 4 bases from V and 3 bases from J, with 9 bases between. CDR3 length: 13 residues. This chain's CDR3 is CASSYDSYYGYTF. Written as DNA, the CDR3 is TGTGCCAGCAGCTACGACAGTTACTATGGCTACACCTTC.

V usage is TRBV10-3 and J usage is TRBJ1-1; a weak D match, TRBD1 (6 bases). CDR1 and CDR2 (germline): ENHRY, SYGVKD. The CDR3 spans 14 residues. Trimming cost V 6 bases and J 0 bases, with 11 bases left between them. CDR3 DNA sequence: TGTGCCATCAGCCCCGGGACAATGAACACTGAAGCTTTCTTT. The encoded protein is CAISPGTMNTEAFF.

Note on this clone: Germline is not matched at one junction end, which may reflect a read error. This chain joins TRBV27 and TRBJ2-1; 12 positions match TRBD2. The CDR3 is made up of 13 amino acids. Per the germline V gene, CDR1 is MNHEY and CDR2 is SMNVEV (reference sequence). CDR3 nucleotides: TGTGCCAGCAGTTTATCGCAGACTAGCGGGAGCATCTTC. Translated: CASSLSQTSGSIF.

The rearrangement joins TRBV7-2 to TRBJ1-2; possible D gene TRBD1, 5 bases. V was cut by 3 bases and J by 4 bases, with 12 bases left in between. This CDR3 spans 14 amino acids. Germline V gene data show CDR1 as SGHTA and CDR2 as FQGNSA. In DNA form, the CDR3 reads TGTGCCAGCAGCTTTGAGACAGACGTCTATGGCTACACCTTC. Protein: CASSFETDVYGYTF.

The rearrangement links TRBV10-2 to TRBJ2-5, with no clear D. Trimming stripped 7 bases from V and 1 base from J, with 7 bases between. CDR3 size: 12 residues. Germline lookup yields CDR1 WSHSY and CDR2 SAAADI. CDR3 region: CASKNFQETQYF. For the CDR3, the DNA is TGCGCCAGCAAGAACTTCCAAGAGACCCAGTACTTC.

The chain joins TRBV7-2 to TRBJ2-7; 9 bases match TRBD2. CDR1 and CDR2 from the germline V gene are SGHTA and FQGNSA. The V gene end was trimmed by 0 bases and the J gene end by 4 bases; junction bases not matched to a gene: 1. The CDR3 contains 14 residues. This chain's CDR3 is CASSLASGSYEQYF. The CDR3 DNA sequence: TGTGCCAGCAGCTTAGCTAGCGGGAGTTACGAGCAGTACTTC.

The V gene is TRBV19, the J gene TRBJ2-2; 10 nucleotides agree with TRBD2. J gave up 5 bases and V 6 bases, and 3 bases lay outside the gene matches. The CDR3 has 14 residues. CDR1 LNHDA and CDR2 SQIVND come from the germline V gene (reference sequence). CDR3 loop: CASSWTSGTGELFF. CDR3 DNA sequence: TGTGCCAGTAGCTGGACTAGCGGAACCGGGGAGCTGTTTTTT.

The gene calls are TRBV6-2 or TRBV6-3 and TRBJ1-2; D remains ambiguous. The CDR3 spans 12 residues. V shed 4 bases and J shed 5 bases, with 8 bases lying between them. Per the germline V gene, CDR1 is MNHEY and CDR2 is SVGEGT. This CDR3 reads CASSFPHYGYTF. The CDR3 bases are TGTGCCAGCAGTTTCCCCCATTATGGCTACACCTTC.

The chain has TRBV29-1 and TRBJ2-2; 9 positions match TRBD1. Trimming at V came to 6 bases and at J to 6 bases, leaving 5 bases not matched to a gene. Looked up from germline, CDR1 is SQVTM and CDR2 is ANQGSEA. The CDR3 runs to 13 residues. This chain's CDR3 is CSVEGQGAGELFF. The CDR3 coding sequence is TGCAGCGTCGAGGGACAGGGTGCCGGGGAGCTGTTTTTT.

The V gene is TRBV9, the J gene TRBJ2-5, with 7 positions matching TRBD1. CDR3 size: 12 residues. V dropped 0 bases and J dropped 7; count of bases not matched to a gene: 0. Germline CDR1 and CDR2: SGDLS and YYNGEE. The CDR3 sequence: CASSVGTGTQYF. CDR3 in DNA: TGTGCCAGCAGCGTAGGGACAGGGACCCAGTACTTC.

The rearrangement joins TRBV18 to TRBJ2-1; D might be TRBD2 (6 bases). Germline V gene lookup returns CDR1 KGHSH and CDR2 LQKENI. The V gene lost 1 base and the J gene lost 5 bases, with 15 bases spanning the gap. This CDR3 is built from 16 residues. CDR3 sequence: CASSPLLGAGNNEQFF. The CDR3 DNA reads TGTGCCAGCTCACCACTACTTGGGGCGGGGAACAATGAGCAGTTCTTC.

The chain joins TRBV5-1 to TRBJ2-1; a weak D match, TRBD1 (6 bases). Looked up from germline, CDR1 is SGHRS and CDR2 is YFSETQ. V was pared by 4 bases and J by 0 bases, with 14 bases between. CDR3 length equals 16 residues. In DNA form, the CDR3 reads TGCGCCAGCAGCCCGGACAGTGGGGGCTCCTACAATGAGCAGTTCTTC. Protein: CASSPDSGGSYNEQFF.

This chain uses TRBV7-2 with TRBJ1-2, with a weak D call TRBD1 (6 bases). Germline-derived CDR1 and CDR2 are SGHTA and FQGNSA. The CDR3 is made up of 16 amino acids. The germline V and J ends were trimmed by 1 base and 4 bases, with 16 bases remaining between them. CDR3 region: CASSLGGTTQPYGYTF. DNA for the CDR3: TGTGCCAGCAGCTTAGGGGGGACAACTCAACCCTATGGCTACACCTTC. The variable domain in full, with the rest retrieved from reference TRBV7-2 and TRBJ1-2, is GAGVSQSPSNKVTEKGKDVELRCDPISGHTALYWYRQSLGQGLEFLIYFQGNSAPDKSGLPSDRFSAERTGGSVSTLTIQRTQQEDSAVYLCASSLGGTTQPYGYTFGSGTRLTVV.

V is TRBV7-2 and J is TRBJ1-1; a weak D match, TRBD1 (6 bases). The CDR3 has 16 amino acids. Per germline, CDR1 SGHTA and CDR2 FQGNSA. Trimming took 0 bases from V and 8 from J, leaving 19 bases between them. The CDR3 region is CASSLARGTLTSEAFF. As DNA, the CDR3 is TGTGCCAGCAGCTTAGCCAGGGGCACGTTAACTTCCGAAGCTTTCTTT.